Below are 20 T cell receptor beta chains sequenced from a single sample in a study of T cells in Graves' hyperthyroidism and ophthalmopathy. Amplified TCR beta CDR3 regions derived from RNA transcripts. The primer set for the first-round RT-PCR of the TCR CDR3 was HTBI. TCRdb reprocessed the multiplex PCR reads with MiXCR, giving one entry per CDR3 protein. In the table there are approximately 620,000 distinct CDR3 sequences, around 15% of which are singletons. Sequenced material: blood. These receptors were obtained from a woman aged 40 to 55 with Graves' ophthalmopathy.

The chain uses TRBV5-1 and TRBJ2-5; D is perhaps TRBD2 (6 bases). In germline, CDR1 is SGHRS, CDR2 YFSETQ. The CDR3 is 15 amino acids. The germline V and J ends were trimmed by 4 bases and 4 bases, with 17 bases remaining between them. In nucleotides, the CDR3 is TGCGCCAGCAGCCCCTCGACTAGTCCGGTAGAGACCCAGTACTTC. This gives the protein CASSPSTSPVETQYF.

The genes are TRBV4-1 and TRBJ1-2; 11 bases are a match to TRBD1. Germline CDR1 reads MGHRA; CDR2 reads YSYEKL. The CDR3 spans 18 residues. The V and J ends lost 1 base and 4 bases, in that order; junction bases with no gene match: 11. CDR3 DNA sequence: TGCGCCAGCAGCCAAGGATTCCGGGACAGGGGGAGGGTCTATGGCTACACCTTC. This codes for CASSQGFRDRGRVYGYTF.

This chain connects TRBV11-2 to TRBJ2-3; D is undetermined. CDR3 size: 14 residues. V was trimmed by 4 bases and J by 2 bases, leaving 10 bases between them. Germline V gene sequence: CDR1 SGHAT, CDR2 FQNNGV. The CDR3 loop reads CASSSGWFTDTQYF. In nucleotides, the CDR3 is TGTGCCAGCAGCTCCGGGTGGTTCACAGATACGCAGTATTTT.

Remarks on this clonotype: At one boundary the junction diverges from the germline segment, which might be a read error. The chain couples TRBV18 to TRBJ1-1; tentatively, D is TRBD1 (6 bases). This CDR3 spans 13 amino acids. From germline, CDR1 is KGHSH and CDR2 LQKENI. This CDR3 is CAISPIGGTEAFF. Written as DNA, the CDR3 is TGTGCCATCTCACCTATAGGGGGAACTGAAGCTTTCTTT. The variable domain in full, with the rest retrieved from reference TRBV18 and TRBJ1-1, is NAGVMQNPRHLVRRRGQEARLRCSPMKGHSHVYWYRQLPEEGLKFMVYLQKENIIDESGMPKERFSAEFPKEGPSILRIQQVVRGDSAAYFCAISPIGGTEAFFGQGTRLTVV.

Turning to this clonotype: One junction end does not reproduce the germline sequence, and a read error may be involved. The chain employs TRBV24-1 and TRBJ2-3, with D hard to call. The germline V gene has CDR1 KGHDR and CDR2 SFDVKD. The CDR3 totals 12 residues. CDR3 sequence reads: CASSLVGYTQYF. In nucleotides, the CDR3 is TGTGCCAGCAGTTTAGTCGGGTATACGCAGTATTTT.

This clonotype was recorded at least ten times. Since the CDR3 does not end with the conserved phenylalanine or tryptophan, this likely comes from a read error. V is TRBV7-8 and J is TRBJ1-1; D is perhaps TRBD1 (5 bases). Per the germline V gene, CDR1 is SGHVS and CDR2 is FQNEAQ. The CDR3 is made up of 16 amino acids. Trimming left V 4 bases short and J 4 bases short, with 19 bases between. The CDR3 DNA follows: TGTGCCAGCAGCTATCAGGGATACCCGGTTTTCACTGAAGCTTTCCTT. Its protein product is CASSYQGYPVFTEAFL.

The rearrangement links TRBV5-8 to TRBJ2-7, with 13 nucleotides matching TRBD2. Germline CDR1 reads SGHTS; CDR2 reads YDEGEE. The CDR3 loop spans 17 amino acids. The ends lost 5 bases at V and 1 base at J; junction bases unmatched: 9. CDR3: CASSSRTSGSPSYEQYF. DNA of the CDR3: TGTGCCAGCAGTTCCCGGACTAGCGGGAGCCCGTCCTACGAGCAGTACTTC.

The rearrangement links TRBV19 to TRBJ2-2; 7 nucleotides agree with TRBD2. The CDR3 loop spans 16 amino acids. Germline loops: CDR1 LNHDA, CDR2 SQIVND (reference sequence). With 3 bases clipped from V and 6 bases from J, the junction kept 10 bases outside the gene matches. CDR3: CASSMAGLVRSGELFF. The CDR3 DNA reads TGTGCCAGTAGTATGGCAGGACTAGTGAGATCCGGGGAGCTGTTTTTT.

Comments on this clonotype: A much larger clone differs from this one at a single base, so this may be a read error. The rearrangement joins TRBV7-9 to TRBJ2-3; 12 bases map to TRBD2. CDR3 length: 16 amino acids. Trimming cost V 1 base and J 2 bases; bases outside gene matches: 1. Germline loops: CDR1 SEHNR, CDR2 FQNEAQ (reference sequence). The CDR3 spells CASSLGLAGVTDTQYF. In DNA form, the CDR3 reads TGTGCCAGCAGCTTAGGACTAGCGGGAGTCACAGATACGCAGTATTTT.

The chain recombines TRBV18 with TRBJ1-5; a weak D match, TRBD1 (5 bases). V lost 4 bases and J lost 1, with 17 bases in between. Germline CDR1 KGHSH, CDR2 LQKENI. The CDR3 extends over 17 amino acids. Written as DNA, the CDR3 is TGTGCCAGCTCACTATCGTCGGGGGGAGCCAGCAATCAGCCCCAGCATTTT. As protein: CASSLSSGGASNQPQHF.

This clonotype was counted ten times or more. The J gene is TRBJ1-1, the V gene TRBV6-2 or TRBV6-3, with D unresolved. Trimming took 1 base from V and 10 from J, leaving 13 bases between them. CDR3 size: 13 residues. Germline CDR1 MNHEY, CDR2 SVGEGT. The CDR3 nucleotides read TGTGCCAGCAGTTACTTCCAGAGGGTGCTAGCTTTCTTT. This codes for CASSYFQRVLAFF.

The sample holds many counts of this clonotype. The CDR3 coding sequence is TGTGCCAGCAGAATTCGAAGTCGCAATGAGCAGTTCTTC. Translation: CASRIRSRNEQFF. The V and J genes are TRBV28 and TRBJ2-1; D is unresolved. Trimming stripped 6 bases from V and 6 bases from J, with 12 bases between. Germline V gives CDR1 MDHEN, CDR2 SYDVKM. CDR3 size: 13 residues.

The sample holds many counts of this clonotype. The CDR3 DNA reads TGTGCCAGCAGCTCCTGGGGAGCGGGAGGGTCAGATACGCAGTATTTT. Residues: CASSSWGAGGSDTQYF. The rearrangement joins TRBV11-2 to TRBJ2-3; 10 bases align to TRBD2. The germline CDR1 and CDR2 sequences are SGHAT and FQNNGV. The CDR3 runs to 16 residues. The V segment lost 4 bases and the J segment 4 bases; nucleotides outside the gene matches: 8.

Only a few counts were recorded for this clonotype. CDR3 DNA sequence: TGTGCCAGCAGCTCGATTGGGGAAGGAAACACCATATATTTT. Protein sequence: CASSSIGEGNTIYF. The V and J genes are TRBV5-8 and TRBJ1-3; no reliable D call. The CDR3 has 14 residues. V lost 3 bases and J 4 bases, leaving 11 bases between the germline ends. CDR1 and CDR2 from the germline V gene are SGHTS and YDEGEE.

Of note for this clonotype: The junction and the germline gene differ at one end; a read error may be behind it. The chain is built from TRBV28 and TRBJ2-7; tentative D call: TRBD2 (6 bases). This CDR3 is built from 13 residues. The V gene's germline CDR1 is MDHEN and CDR2 SYDVKM. The CDR3 sequence: CASSGTPSYKQYF. Here the CDR3 DNA reads TGTGCCAGCAGCGGGACTCCATCCTACAAGCAGTACTTC.

This clonotype was seen many times. This chain uses TRBV20-1 with TRBJ2-7; D perhaps matches TRBD1 (5 bases). The CDR3 length is 13 residues. Trimming cost V 3 bases and J 2 bases, with 11 bases left between them. CDR1 is DFQATT, CDR2 SNEGSKA, per germline (reference sequence). For the CDR3, the DNA is TGCAGTGCTAGGACAGAGTACGCCTACGAGCAGTACTTC. Translated, it gives CSARTEYAYEQYF.

This clonotype occurred a few times. The chain has TRBV7-2 and TRBJ2-1; tentative D call: TRBD1 (6 bases). Germline CDR1 SGHTA, CDR2 FQGNSA. There are 13 residues in the CDR3. Trimming removed 7 bases at V and 5 bases at J, with 12 bases between. The CDR3 nucleotides read TGTGCCAGCAACGTAGGGGGAAACAATGAGCAGTTCTTC. Its protein is CASNVGGNNEQFF.

The chain uses TRBV7-9 and TRBJ2-3; 11 bases agree with TRBD2. This CDR3 has 13 amino acids. Trimming at V came to 5 bases and at J to 6 bases, leaving 1 base not matched to a gene. CDR1 and CDR2 from the germline V gene are SEHNR and FQNEAQ (reference sequence). In nucleotides, the CDR3 is TGTGCCAGCAGCAGGACTAGCGGGGATACGCAGTATTTT. Translated, it gives CASSRTSGDTQYF.

This clonotype has only a few counts. This chain links TRBV29-1 with TRBJ2-2, with 8 bases aligning to TRBD1. Trimming took 2 bases from V and 7 from J; bases not matched to a gene: 6. The CDR3 spans 14 residues. The germline V gene encodes CDR1 SQVTM and CDR2 ANQGSEA. CDR3 sequence (DNA): TGCAGCGTTGAATGGCAGGGGGCAGGCGGGGAGCTGTTTTTT. Its translation: CSVEWQGAGGELFF.

This clonotype was seen ten or more times. The chain employs TRBV11-1 and TRBJ2-7; TRBD2 aligns across 7 bases. With 5 bases clipped from V and 5 bases from J, the junction kept 12 bases outside the gene matches. The CDR3 runs 15 residues. Germline V gene sequence: CDR1 SGHAT, CDR2 FQDESV (reference sequence). The CDR3 sequence is CASSRTRDRYDEQYF. Written as DNA, the CDR3 is TGTGCCAGCAGCCGGACTAGGGATAGGTACGACGAGCAGTACTTC.